These T cell receptor beta chains were read from a single sample in a study of blood T cell repertoires in COVID-19. TCRdb keeps only in-frame clones here, not all; method: immunoSEQ multiplex PCR. The profile shows about 160,000 clones, roughly 74% of them singletons. The sample taken for sequencing was peripheral blood. These receptor sequences come from a woman over 75 with acute or convalescent COVID-19. The CDR3 runs from the conserved cysteine through the conserved F or W. D genes are given only for firm matches. For some rows the clone size is stated as once, few or many, or as a class when expanded; others skip it.

clone size,J gene,D gene,V gene,CDR3 protein,CDR3 DNA
few,TRBJ2-7,.,TRBV7-9,CASSLSVAGNYEQYF,TGTGCCAGCAGCTTGTCAGTCGCAGGGAATTACGAGCAGTACTTC
medium-sized,TRBJ2-3,TRBD2,TRBV10-1,CASSEASGSGDTQYF,TGCGCCAGCAGTGAAGCTAGCGGGAGTGGAGATACGCAGTATTTT
.,TRBJ2-7,TRBD1,TRBV5-1,CASSLEDRAYEQYF,TGCGCCAGCAGCTTAGAGGACAGGGCATACGAGCAGTACTTC
.,TRBJ2-5,.,TRBV20-1,CSAQQETQYF,TGCAGTGCCCAGCAAGAGACCCAGTACTTC
.,TRBJ1-1,.,TRBV7-9,CASTLGQGNTEAFF,TGTGCCAGCACCCTGGGGCAGGGGAACACTGAAGCTTTCTTT
.,TRBJ2-3,.,TRBV3-1/TRBV3-2,CASSHDSRAVGPDTQYF,TGTGCCAGCAGCCATGACAGTAGGGCGGTGGGCCCAGATACGCAGTATTTT
once,TRBJ2-7,.,TRBV5-1,CASSLDRDFYEQYF,TGCGCCAGCAGCTTGGACAGAGATTTCTACGAGCAGTACTTC
.,TRBJ1-1,TRBD1,TRBV19,CASSSRQGYTEAFF,TGTGCCAGTAGTTCACGACAGGGATACACTGAAGCTTTCTTT
.,TRBJ1-6,TRBD1,TRBV4-1,CASSTGGPDSNSPLHF,TGCGCCAGCAGCACAGGGGGGCCGGACAGTAATTCACCCCTCCACTTT
.,TRBJ1-2,.,TRBV19,CASSNQGSYGYTF,TGTGCCAGTAGTAACCAGGGTAGCTATGGCTACACCTTC
.,TRBJ1-1,.,TRBV6-1,CASSEDPGEDTEAFF,TGTGCCAGCAGTGAAGACCCGGGGGAGGACACTGAAGCTTTCTTT
.,TRBJ2-1,TRBD2,TRBV7-8,CASSRLAGGPGPNEQFF,TGTGCCAGCAGCAGACTAGCGGGAGGGCCTGGTCCCAATGAGCAGTTCTTC
.,TRBJ1-3,TRBD1,TRBV18,CASSPGGQGTGNTIYF,TGTGCCAGCTCACCAGGCGGACAGGGCACTGGAAACACCATATATTTT
.,TRBJ2-7,.,TRBV2,CASRADRSSYEQYF,TGTGCCAGCAGGGCAGACAGGAGCTCCTACGAGCAGTACTTC
few,TRBJ1-1,.,TRBV7-9,CASSFRGNTEAFF,TGTGCCAGCAGCTTCAGGGGGAACACTGAAGCTTTCTTT
.,TRBJ2-5,.,TRBV5-1,CASSARDKALETQYF,TGCGCCAGCAGCGCCCGAGACAAGGCCTTAGAGACCCAGTACTTC
.,TRBJ2-4,.,TRBV28,CASSFGGRKNIQYF,TGTGCCAGCAGTTTCGGGGGGCGCAAGAACATTCAGTACTTC
few,TRBJ1-5,TRBD1,TRBV19,CASSIGTGFNQPQHF,TGTGCCAGTAGTATTGGGACAGGGTTCAATCAGCCCCAGCATTTT
.,TRBJ2-2,.,TRBV2,CASSGIREGELFF,TGTGCCAGCAGTGGTATAAGGGAGGGGGAGCTGTTTTTT
.,TRBJ2-7,.,TRBV28,CASSPGHNHYEQYF,TGTGCCAGCAGCCCTGGACACAATCACTACGAGCAGTACTTC
.,TRBJ1-5,.,TRBV5-8,CASSLGRLRKPQHF,TGTGCCAGCAGCTTGGGGCGACTCCGTAAGCCCCAGCATTTT
.,TRBJ1-5,.,TRBV2,CASSKVVSGIQPQHF,TGTGCCAGCAGCAAAGTGGTTTCGGGGATCCAGCCCCAGCATTTT
.,TRBJ2-3,.,TRBV30,CAWSPYSTDTQYF,TGTGCCTGGAGTCCTTATAGCACAGATACGCAGTATTTT
.,TRBJ1-4,TRBD1,TRBV2,CASKRTGVEKLFF,TGTGCCAGCAAACGTACAGGGGTGGAAAAACTGTTTTTT
.,TRBJ1-1,TRBD1,TRBV5-1,CASSAGTGGVGTEAFF,TGCGCCAGCAGCGCCGGGACAGGGGGCGTTGGCACTGAAGCTTTCTTT
.,TRBJ2-1,.,TRBV27,CASASTSSYNEQFF,TGTGCCAGCGCCTCGACAAGCTCCTACAATGAGCAGTTCTTC
once,TRBJ2-1,TRBD2,TRBV27,CASSFLGLAYYNEQFF,TGTGCCAGCAGTTTCCTGGGACTAGCTTACTACAATGAGCAGTTCTTC
.,TRBJ2-6,.,TRBV27,CASAVGLWSGANVLTF,TGTGCCAGCGCCGTGGGGCTTTGGTCCGGGGCCAACGTCCTGACTTTC